What follows is one T cell receptor beta chain and its context. Its antigen is undetermined. This specimen comes from a study of cytomegalovirus exposure and HLA in healthy donors. PCR amplification relied on 60 Vbeta primers (plus 13 Jbeta primers). Repertoires were generated with immunoSEQ multiplex PCR, while TCRdb's copy carries only in-frame clones and drops some. The sample records some 120,000 clones, about 78% being singletons. V was pared by 5 bases and J by 6 bases, with 10 bases between. The CDR3 runs 13 residues. The germline V gene encodes CDR1 MGHRA and CDR2 YSYEKL. Points from the study as a whole: A list of 150 or so TCR beta chains associated with cytomegalovirus was given. Upon later analysis, TCR association rates were observed to vary by HLA locus, being highest for DRB1 and lowest for HLA-C.

The rearrangement links TRBV4-1 to TRBJ2-2; tentatively, D is TRBD2 (5 bases). This clonotype was sampled from a man under 40 in good health and CMV-seronegative. The sequenced sample consisted of PBMCs. CDR3 DNA: TGCGCCAGCAGCACCGACGGGGCCGGGGAGCTGTTTTTT. Amino acid sequence: CASSTDGAGELFF.